Shown below are 19 T cell receptor beta chains from a single sample sequenced in a study of OX40 agonist ivuxolimab in advanced cancers. Repertoires were generated with immunoSEQ multiplex PCR, while TCRdb's copy carries only in-frame clones and drops some. This sample has tens of thousands of clones; more than 80% occur once, and the top ten carry less than 3.5%. The sequences come from CD4+ or CD8+ T cells sorted from blood, collected in a trial of the OX40 agonist ivuxolimab. The origin of the receptors is an adult with an advanced solid tumor such as melanoma, head and neck, liver or kidney cancer.

The chain uses TRBV10-3 and TRBJ2-3, with TRBD1 identical over 9 bases. Germline CDR1 ENHRY, CDR2 SYGVKD. The CDR3 sequence is 16 residues long. With V trimmed by 7 bases and J by 0 bases, 8 bases remained unmatched. The DNA of the CDR3 is TGTGCCATCAACCCACAGGGGGCGTCTAGCACAGATACGCAGTATTTT. This gives the protein CAINPQGASSTDTQYF.

The chain recombines TRBV19 with TRBJ2-2, with a weak D call TRBD1 (6 bases). CDR1 and CDR2 from the germline V gene are LNHDA and SQIVND (reference sequence). The V end lost 6 bases, the J end lost 1 base, and 6 bases lay between the germline ends. This CDR3 is built from 13 residues. The CDR3 reads CASRGQNTGELFF. CDR3 DNA sequence: TGTGCCAGTAGGGGACAGAACACCGGGGAGCTGTTTTTT. Full variable domain (outside the CDR3, taken from reference TRBV19 and TRBJ2-2): DGGITQSPKYLFRKEGQNVTLSCEQNLNHDAMYWYRQDPGQGLRLIYYSQIVNDFQKGDIAEGYSVSREKKESFPLTVTSAQKNPTAFYLCASRGQNTGELFFGEGSRLTVL.

The chain couples TRBV5-1 to TRBJ2-3; D call uncertain. Germline lookup yields CDR1 SGHRS and CDR2 YFSETQ. CDR3 size: 16 residues. Trimming shortened V by 0 bases and J by 3 bases, and 14 bases separated the two germline ends. The chain's CDR3 is CASSLAPGVGTDTQYF. CDR3 coding DNA: TGCGCCAGCAGCTTGGCCCCGGGTGTTGGGACAGATACGCAGTATTTT.

The table lists this clone with a count of one. This sequence joins TRBV5-1 and TRBJ2-7; the D call may be TRBD1 or TRBD2 (5 bases each). The CDR3 runs 15 residues. V was cut by 0 bases and J by 4 bases, with 14 bases left in between. Germline-derived CDR1 and CDR2 are SGHRS and YFSETQ. Here the CDR3 reads CASSLVPGTTYEQYV. CDR3 nucleotide sequence: TGCGCCAGCAGCTTGGTACCGGGGACCACATACGAGCAGTACGTC.

This chain connects TRBV18 to TRBJ2-3; 10 bases match TRBD2. The CDR3 has 16 residues. Germline assignment: CDR1 KGHSH and CDR2 LQKENI. V lost 4 bases, J lost 3 bases, and 7 bases stayed unmatched. The CDR3: CASSLLPGLATDTQYF. CDR3 bases: TGTGCCAGCTCACTGCTACCGGGACTAGCGACAGATACGCAGTATTTT. The full variable domain, rest sourced from reference TRBV18 and TRBJ2-3, is NAGVMQNPRHLVRRRGQEARLRCSPMKGHSHVYWYRQLPEEGLKFMVYLQKENIIDESGMPKERFSAEFPKEGPSILRIQQVVRGDSAAYFCASSLLPGLATDTQYFGPGTRLTVL.

The V call is TRBV7-2, the J call TRBJ1-2, with a weak D call TRBD1 (5 bases). Trimming took off 3 bases at V and 4 bases at J, with 9 bases between the two ends. There are 13 residues in the CDR3. The germline CDR1 and CDR2 sequences are SGHTA and FQGNSA. The CDR3 bases are TGTGCCAGCAGCTTTTCAGGGACCTATGGCTACACCTTC. Residues: CASSFSGTYGYTF.

The rearrangement links TRBV5-1 to TRBJ2-1; 7 bases align to TRBD1. V lost 0 bases to trimming and J lost 3 bases; unmatched junction nucleotides: 3. CDR3 size: 15 residues. Germline values: CDR1 SGHRS, CDR2 YFSETQ. The CDR3 spells CASSLEGTDYNEQFF. The CDR3 coding sequence is TGCGCCAGCAGCTTGGAGGGGACAGACTACAATGAGCAGTTCTTC.

A few counts support this clone. This chain connects TRBV2 to TRBJ2-7; 7 positions agree with TRBD1. CDR3 size: 14 residues. V lost 7 bases and J lost 4; bases outside the gene matches: 10. Germline loops: CDR1 SNHLY, CDR2 FYNNEI. CDR3 protein: CASTSPGQEYEQYF. The CDR3 DNA sequence: TGTGCCAGCACCAGTCCCGGACAGGAGTACGAGCAGTACTTC. Using reference TRBV2 and TRBJ2-7 for the parts outside the CDR3, the full variable domain is EPEVTQTPSHQVTQMGQEVILRCVPISNHLYFYWYRQILGQKVEFLVSFYNNEISEKSEIFDDQFSVERPDGSNFTLKIRSTKLEDSAMYFCASTSPGQEYEQYFGPGTRLTVT.

This chain connects TRBV7-6 to TRBJ1-1; a possible D gene is TRBD1 (6 bases). Germline CDR1 is SGHVS and CDR2 is FNYEAQ. There are 15 residues in the CDR3. The V and J ends lost 1 base and 0 bases respectively, with 9 bases between them. The chain's CDR3 is CASSLDTGLNTEAFF. The CDR3 DNA sequence: TGTGCCAGCAGCTTAGACACAGGGCTGAACACTGAAGCTTTCTTT.

The chain combines TRBV4-3 with TRBJ2-5; 13 bases are shared with TRBD2. Germline-derived CDR1 and CDR2 are LGHNA and YSLEER. The CDR3 runs to 19 residues. Trimming at V came to 0 bases and at J to 4 bases, leaving 11 bases not matched to a gene. In nucleotides, the CDR3 is TGCGCCAGCAGCCAAGAAAGGTTTGCACTAGCGGGGGGGAGAGAGACCCAGTACTTC. Translation gives CASSQERFALAGGRETQYF.

The chain carries TRBV15 and TRBJ1-1; D not certain. This CDR3 spans 15 amino acids. V was pared by 0 bases and J by 5 bases, with 13 bases between. CDR1 and CDR2 (germline): LNHNV, YYDKDF (reference sequence). The CDR3 DNA reads TGTGCCACCAGCAGAGATGGGGAGGGCAGTACTGAAGCTTTCTTT. Translating gives CATSRDGEGSTEAFF.

The J gene is TRBJ1-4, the V gene TRBV5-1; 7 nucleotides align to TRBD1. V trimming: 2 bases; J trimming: 8 bases; junction bases outside the gene matches: 6. Germline-derived CDR1 and CDR2 are SGHRS and YFSETQ. This CDR3 spans 14 amino acids. This CDR3 reads CASSFTGQTEKLFF. The CDR3 region has the DNA TGCGCCAGCAGCTTTACGGGACAGACAGAAAAACTGTTTTTT. The full variable domain, its missing parts supplied by reference TRBV5-1 and TRBJ1-4, is KAGVTQTPRYLIKTRGQQVTLSCSPISGHRSVSWYQQTPGQGLQFLFEYFSETQRNKGNFPGRFSGRQFSNSRSEMNVSTLELGDSALYLCASSFTGQTEKLFFGSGTQLSVL.

This rearrangement joins TRBV18 to TRBJ2-3; D might be TRBD1 (6 bases). This CDR3 has 16 amino acids. Germline values: CDR1 KGHSH, CDR2 LQKENI. The V gene lost 3 bases and the J gene lost 4 bases, with 17 bases spanning the gap. This CDR3 is CASSPGQTHMADTQYF. The CDR3 DNA follows: TGTGCCAGCTCACCTGGACAGACGCACATGGCAGATACGCAGTATTTT.

This clone was recorded only once. The gene calls are TRBV20-1 and TRBJ2-5; perhaps TRBD2 as D (5 bases). V gave up 4 bases and J gave up 5 bases, with 8 bases separating them. CDR3 length: 11 residues. Germline CDR1 and CDR2: DFQATT and SNEGSKA (reference sequence). As DNA, the CDR3 is TGCAGTGCTACTGGGGAGGAGACCCAGTACTTC. Its translation is CSATGEETQYF.

V is TRBV4-3 and J is TRBJ2-6, with D possibly TRBD1 on 6 matching bases. There are 20 residues in the CDR3. Germline loops: CDR1 LGHNA, CDR2 YSLEER. With 3 bases removed from V and 0 bases from J, the gap between germline ends came to 21 bases. The CDR3 DNA sequence: TGCGCCAGCAGCCAGGCTTCGGGACACCAAACCTTCTCTGGGGCCAACGTCCTGACTTTC. Its protein is CASSQASGHQTFSGANVLTF.

The chain employs TRBV28 and TRBJ1-2, with TRBD1 as a possible D gene (6 bases). The germline V gene encodes CDR1 MDHEN and CDR2 SYDVKM. The ends were cut back, 5 bases at V and 8 bases at J, with 18 bases in the middle. The CDR3 spans 14 residues. In DNA form, the CDR3 reads TGTGCCAGCAGTCCCCTCCTTCGGGGGCGAGGCTACACCTTC. This sequence encodes CASSPLLRGRGYTF.

The CDR3 loop reads CAITSGLPYNEQFF. CDR3 DNA sequence: TGTGCCATCACCTCGGGACTGCCTTACAATGAGCAGTTCTTC. The V call is TRBV10-3, the J call TRBJ2-1; perhaps TRBD2 as D (6 bases). The CDR3 extends over 14 amino acids. Germline-derived CDR1 and CDR2 are ENHRY and SYGVKD. Trimming shortened V by 7 bases and J by 4 bases, and 14 bases separated the two germline ends.

This chain joins TRBV7-9 and TRBJ2-3; the match to TRBD2 covers 7 bases. The CDR3 is 16 residues long. The germline CDR1 and CDR2 sequences are SEHNR and FQNEAQ (reference sequence). V lost 0 bases to trimming and J lost 2 bases; unmatched junction nucleotides: 5. CDR3 residues: CASSLARAGFTDTQYF. In nucleotides, the CDR3 is TGTGCCAGCAGCTTAGCTAGAGCGGGGTTCACAGATACGCAGTATTTT.

The V and J genes are TRBV19 and TRBJ1-1; no clear D. CDR3 length: 14 residues. Germline assignment: CDR1 LNHDA and CDR2 SQIVND (reference sequence). V lost 3 bases to trimming and J lost 3 bases, with 11 bases between them. Here the CDR3 reads CASSIGGLDTEAFF. The CDR3, as DNA: TGTGCCAGTAGTATTGGAGGGTTGGACACTGAAGCTTTCTTT.